This is a list of T cell receptor beta chains from one sample in a study of cytomegalovirus exposure and HLA in healthy donors. Sequencing used immunoSEQ multiplex PCR; TCRdb keeps in-frame clones, though not all of them. This table holds approximately 150,000 clones, roughly 79% found once. Source material: PBMCs. All receptors come from a woman in her 30s in good health and CMV-seronegative. The CDR3 runs from the conserved cysteine through the conserved F or W. Fields, in order: J gene, V gene, D gene, clone size, CDR3 protein, CDR3 DNA. A D gene is named only where the DNA matches it firmly. The listing skips clone size in some rows; elsewhere it reads once, few, many or a size class.

TRBJ2-1,TRBV9,TRBD2,NA,CASSVASGGPQRLEQFF,TGTGCCAGCAGCGTAGCCAGCGGGGGCCCACAACGACTAGAGCAGTTCTTC
TRBJ2-1,TRBV6-5,NA,once,CATRQPPAQQFF,TGTGCCACTCGACAGCCCCCCGCGCAGCAGTTCTTC
TRBJ1-1,TRBV7-9,NA,NA,CASSSTDGGSAEAFF,TGTGCCAGCAGCTCAACTGATGGGGGCAGCGCTGAAGCTTTCTTT
TRBJ2-7,TRBV6-1,NA,NA,CASSVPGLGSYEQYF,TGTGCCAGCAGTGTCCCGGGACTCGGCTCCTACGAGCAGTACTTC
TRBJ2-2,TRBV11-2,TRBD2,NA,CASSPTSGGNTGELFF,TGTGCCAGCAGTCCAACTAGCGGGGGGAACACCGGGGAGCTGTTTTTT
TRBJ1-2,TRBV30,NA,NA,CACPVARRWSYGYTF,TGTGCTTGTCCTGTGGCGAGGCGGTGGAGCTATGGCTACACCTTC
TRBJ1-5,TRBV5-6,NA,once,CASTSFNRGQPQHF,TGTGCCAGCACCTCCTTTAATCGGGGACAGCCCCAGCATTTT
TRBJ1-2,TRBV7-9,NA,NA,CASSAGDYGYTF,TGTGCCAGCAGCGCCGGGGACTATGGCTACACCTTC
TRBJ1-4,TRBV30,NA,few,CAWSVPPFGQLLTNEKLFF,TGTGCCTGGAGTGTACCCCCCTTTGGACAGCTTCTGACTAATGAAAAACTGTTTTTT
TRBJ1-6,TRBV7-9,TRBD1,NA,CASSLGQGQSYNSPLHF,TGTGCCAGCAGCTTAGGACAGGGTCAATCCTATAATTCACCCCTCCACTTT
TRBJ2-1,TRBV5-6,TRBD1,NA,CASRAYRGNEQFF,TGTGCCAGCAGAGCATACAGGGGGAATGAGCAGTTCTTC
TRBJ1-2,TRBV15,TRBD1,NA,CATSRDSDRGDYGYTF,TGTGCCACCAGCAGGGACTCGGACAGGGGCGACTATGGCTACACCTTC
TRBJ2-5,TRBV5-1,NA,NA,CASSPSDAPYGETQYF,TGTGCCAGCAGCCCAAGCGACGCACCCTACGGGGAGACCCAGTACTTC
TRBJ1-4,TRBV5-6,TRBD1,NA,CASSPSGGGEKLFF,TGTGCCAGCAGCCCGTCAGGGGGCGGGGAAAAACTGTTTTTT
TRBJ1-1,TRBV20-1,NA,once,CSARQGSGAFF,TGCAGTGCTAGACAGGGATCTGGAGCTTTCTTT
TRBJ2-2,TRBV5-5,TRBD1,NA,CASSPGQGATGELFF,TGTGCCAGCAGCCCGGGACAGGGGGCCACCGGGGAGCTGTTTTTT
TRBJ1-4,TRBV18,NA,NA,CASSPIREKLFF,TGTGCCAGCTCACCAATTCGGGAAAAACTGTTTTTT
TRBJ1-1,TRBV27,NA,NA,CASSDRGITEAFF,TGTGCCAGCAGTGACAGAGGCATCACTGAAGCTTTCTTT
TRBJ1-5,TRBV7-8,NA,NA,CASSSLGTHNNQPQHF,TGTGCCAGCAGCTCCCTAGGTACGCACAACAATCAGCCCCAGCATTTT
TRBJ1-2,TRBV7-2,TRBD1,NA,CASSSGGLGTAHGYTF,TGTGCCAGCAGCTCCGGGGGACTTGGGACAGCCCATGGCTACACCTTC
TRBJ2-3,TRBV7-9,NA,NA,CASSLMATGTSTDTQYF,TGTGCCAGCAGCTTAATGGCCACGGGAACTAGCACAGATACGCAGTATTTT
TRBJ2-1,TRBV5-1,NA,NA,CASTQHQNEQFF,TGCGCCAGCACCCAACACCAAAATGAGCAGTTCTTC
TRBJ1-2,TRBV9,TRBD1,NA,CASSVGTGGNGYTF,TGTGCCAGCAGCGTAGGGACAGGGGGGAATGGCTACACCTTC
TRBJ1-4,TRBV28,NA,NA,CASSLPGVINEKLFF,TGTGCCAGCAGTTTACCAGGGGTTATCAATGAAAAACTGTTTTTT
TRBJ1-2,TRBV7-8,TRBD1,NA,CASSLARTGANIYGYTF,TGTGCCAGCAGCTTAGCAAGAACAGGGGCCAACATCTATGGCTACACCTTC